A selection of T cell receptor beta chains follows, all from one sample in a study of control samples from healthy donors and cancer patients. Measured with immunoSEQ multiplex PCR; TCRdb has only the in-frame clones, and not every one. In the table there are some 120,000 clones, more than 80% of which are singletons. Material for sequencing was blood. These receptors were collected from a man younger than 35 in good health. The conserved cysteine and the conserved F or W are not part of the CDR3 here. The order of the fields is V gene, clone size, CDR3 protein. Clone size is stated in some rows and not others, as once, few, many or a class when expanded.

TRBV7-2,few,ASSLASGTGSQPQH
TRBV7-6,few,ASSLGRQGNEKLF
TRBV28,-,ASSSPGTADSYNSPLH
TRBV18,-,ASSAQYEQY
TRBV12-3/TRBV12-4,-,ASSLRNSPLH
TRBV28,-,ASRRGTSGSYNEQF
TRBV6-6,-,ACWGRLVPEAF
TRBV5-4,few,ASSIRSDTQY
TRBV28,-,ASSFPTGRDQPQH
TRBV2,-,ASRRDTQETQY
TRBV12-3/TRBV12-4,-,ASLGATEAF
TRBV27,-,ASSRGGSRQY
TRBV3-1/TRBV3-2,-,ASSQEPSAEGDTQY
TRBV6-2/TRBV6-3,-,ASSYPREGPGDEQF
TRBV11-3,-,ASSPVYIEAGTDTQY
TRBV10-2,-,ASSSYLSGSSGNTIY
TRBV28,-,ASSLPPGAPSNLNEKLF
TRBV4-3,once,ASSQDGVSGRWDEQF
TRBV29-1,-,SVVTAGWES
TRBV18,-,ASSPGTAPNTEAF
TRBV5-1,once,ASSYFQETQY
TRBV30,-,AWSVLDDQPQH
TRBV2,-,ASSEEGLGRGF
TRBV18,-,ASSPNLNIYSGRGNTEAF
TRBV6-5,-,ASSYERAGNTIY
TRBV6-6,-,ASSIDRVYQPQH
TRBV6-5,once,ASSYSVSQNPYEQY
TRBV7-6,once,ASSPRTSASTEQF
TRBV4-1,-,ASSQTGTSGAETQY
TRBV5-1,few,ASSLVLEDNQPQH
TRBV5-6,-,ASSLISGGLETQY
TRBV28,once,ASSWDRRSNEKLF
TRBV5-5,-,ASSTWTGTGELF
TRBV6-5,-,ASSYQGLVTGELF
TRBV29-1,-,SGGQGNTEAF
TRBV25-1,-,ASSFRGADYEQY
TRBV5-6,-,ASSLGTGLETQY
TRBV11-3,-,ASSIPSGRTVDTQY